The clone carrying this TCR beta chain occurred once. Here immunoSEQ multiplex PCR was the method, and the copy in TCRdb shows in-frame clones only, minus some. The sample gives roughly 310,000 clones, about 88% of which show up once; about 9.5% is in the top ten. Donors were grouped by their self-reported clinical history. The germline V and J ends were trimmed by 0 bases and 1 base, with 9 bases remaining between them. CDR3 size: 15 residues. CDR1 KGHSH and CDR2 LQKENI come from the germline V gene. This entry is derived from a study of blood T cell repertoires in COVID-19. This chain connects TRBV18 to TRBJ1-1; possible D gene TRBD1, 6 bases. This TCR was recovered from a woman in her thirties or forties who had recovered from COVID-19. Sequencing was done on a sample of PBMCs or T cells enriched from blood (not recorded which). Here the CDR3 reads CASSPPGRGNTEAFF. The CDR3 DNA reads as TGTGCCAGCTCACCACCGGGCAGGGGGAACACTGAAGCTTTCTTT.